Listed below are T cell receptor beta chains from one sample, sequenced in a study of cytotoxic CD8 clonotypes in ibrutinib-treated CLL. Generated by immunoSEQ multiplex PCR, the TCRdb table keeps only in-frame clones and is missing some. Found here are some 160,000 clones, approximately 77% of them singletons; the top ten hold about 2.1%. Sequenced here: PBMCs, sampled after 12 months of ibrutinib treatment. These receptors all come from a human donor with chronic lymphocytic leukemia. The conserved cysteine and the conserved F or W are not part of the CDR3 here. D genes are given only for firm matches.

D gene: .; V gene: TRBV11-1; J gene: TRBJ1-5; CDR3 protein: ASSLDRNQPQH
D gene: .; V gene: TRBV7-9; J gene: TRBJ2-7; CDR3 protein: ASSRGDYEQY
D gene: .; V gene: TRBV27; J gene: TRBJ2-1; CDR3 protein: ASSFRPINEQF
D gene: .; V gene: TRBV27; J gene: TRBJ1-1; CDR3 protein: ASSPGYNTEAF
D gene: .; V gene: TRBV2; J gene: TRBJ2-1; CDR3 protein: ASSRQPWANEQF
D gene: .; V gene: TRBV28; J gene: TRBJ1-5; CDR3 protein: ASGEGQPQH
D gene: .; V gene: TRBV5-1; J gene: TRBJ1-6; CDR3 protein: ASSFNRESPLH
D gene: .; V gene: TRBV9; J gene: TRBJ1-3; CDR3 protein: ASSVRENSGNTIY
D gene: TRBD1; V gene: TRBV5-1; J gene: TRBJ1-4; CDR3 protein: ASSLEGQGSLGVF
D gene: TRBD1; V gene: TRBV4-3; J gene: TRBJ2-7; CDR3 protein: ASSHTGGSGEQY
D gene: TRBD1; V gene: TRBV7-9; J gene: TRBJ2-7; CDR3 protein: ASSLGQGISYEQY
D gene: .; V gene: TRBV15; J gene: TRBJ2-3; CDR3 protein: ATSSGLGGYTQY
D gene: .; V gene: TRBV7-9; J gene: TRBJ2-7; CDR3 protein: ASSPRIGSSYEQY
D gene: TRBD1; V gene: TRBV19; J gene: TRBJ2-3; CDR3 protein: ASSLRQGTTDTQY
D gene: TRBD2; V gene: TRBV11-2; J gene: TRBJ2-7; CDR3 protein: ASSLEASGRVIIHEQY
D gene: .; V gene: TRBV10-3; J gene: TRBJ1-6; CDR3 protein: AISEVGPTVSPLH
D gene: .; V gene: TRBV13; J gene: TRBJ2-7; CDR3 protein: ASSLHGSYEQY
D gene: .; V gene: TRBV2; J gene: TRBJ1-2; CDR3 protein: ASSVTENYGYT
D gene: TRBD1; V gene: TRBV19; J gene: TRBJ2-2; CDR3 protein: ASSRGQGAGELF
D gene: .; V gene: TRBV9; J gene: TRBJ1-1; CDR3 protein: ASSVVSGFNTEAF
D gene: .; V gene: TRBV10-3; J gene: TRBJ2-7; CDR3 protein: AIRDGQSYEQY
D gene: .; V gene: TRBV6-1; J gene: TRBJ2-5; CDR3 protein: ASNKERGVLGGQY
D gene: .; V gene: TRBV7-2; J gene: TRBJ2-1; CDR3 protein: ASSLRSASYNEQF
D gene: .; V gene: TRBV7-8; J gene: TRBJ2-7; CDR3 protein: ASSLGRLRGGEQY
D gene: TRBD1; V gene: TRBV28; J gene: TRBJ1-2; CDR3 protein: ASSYRDRPISST
D gene: .; V gene: TRBV6-5; J gene: TRBJ1-5; CDR3 protein: ASSYSRTNNQPQH
D gene: .; V gene: TRBV9; J gene: TRBJ2-3; CDR3 protein: ASSVEWGRSTDTQY
D gene: .; V gene: TRBV19; J gene: TRBJ2-7; CDR3 protein: ASSIEIGRIYEQY
D gene: .; V gene: TRBV6-1; J gene: TRBJ2-5; CDR3 protein: AIFSSTRGSKTQY
D gene: .; V gene: TRBV10-3; J gene: TRBJ1-3; CDR3 protein: AIRGTYSGNTIY
D gene: .; V gene: TRBV28; J gene: TRBJ1-2; CDR3 protein: ASRQQGSYT
D gene: .; V gene: TRBV6-5; J gene: TRBJ1-6; CDR3 protein: ASSGMVNSPLH
D gene: TRBD1; V gene: TRBV2; J gene: TRBJ1-5; CDR3 protein: ASNPGGSNQPQH
D gene: .; V gene: TRBV6-4; J gene: TRBJ2-3; CDR3 protein: ASTTQY
D gene: .; V gene: TRBV7-9; J gene: TRBJ2-7; CDR3 protein: ASSLVGYSYEQY
D gene: .; V gene: TRBV6-4; J gene: TRBJ2-3; CDR3 protein: ASSAGQESTDTQY
D gene: .; V gene: TRBV15; J gene: TRBJ2-4; CDR3 protein: ATSREQIAKNIQY
D gene: .; V gene: TRBV5-4; J gene: TRBJ1-2; CDR3 protein: ASTGGSYGYT
D gene: TRBD2; V gene: TRBV5-1; J gene: TRBJ2-1; CDR3 protein: ASSLDTSGGAGEQF
D gene: TRBD2; V gene: TRBV7-3; J gene: TRBJ2-1; CDR3 protein: ASSFTSGSFDNEQF